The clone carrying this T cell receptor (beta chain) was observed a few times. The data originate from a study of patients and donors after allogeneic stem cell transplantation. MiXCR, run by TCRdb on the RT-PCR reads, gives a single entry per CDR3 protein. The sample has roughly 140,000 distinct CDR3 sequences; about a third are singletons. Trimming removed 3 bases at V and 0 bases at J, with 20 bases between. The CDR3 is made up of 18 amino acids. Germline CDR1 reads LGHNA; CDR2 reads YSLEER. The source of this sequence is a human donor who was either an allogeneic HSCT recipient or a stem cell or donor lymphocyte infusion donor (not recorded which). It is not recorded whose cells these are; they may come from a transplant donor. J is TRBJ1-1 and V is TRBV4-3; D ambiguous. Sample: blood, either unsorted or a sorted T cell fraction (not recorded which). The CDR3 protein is CASSHWWPSSAMNTEAFF. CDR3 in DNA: TGCGCCAGCAGCCATTGGTGGCCGTCGTCGGCTATGAACACTGAAGCTTTCTTT.